This T cell receptor beta chain is from a study of cytotoxic CD8 clonotypes in ibrutinib-treated CLL. Study-level information: Results showed roughly 25 partial and 2 complete responses; following median approximately 73 months, approximately 15 remained remitted, approximately twelve advanced.

With respect to this clone: Antigen: not known.

CDR3 length: 14 amino acids. V lost 4 bases, J lost 2 bases, and 4 bases stayed unmatched. From germline, CDR1 is SGHRS and CDR2 YFSETQ. TCRdb's table, derived via immunoSEQ multiplex PCR, lists solely in-frame clones and lacks some. Among about 140,000 clones listed, 70% to 80% were seen once. Notes on the study in general: At the start, clonality exceeded age-matched healthy donors and followed circulating CD8+ T-cell counts.

V and J are TRBV5-1 and TRBJ2-5; 8 nucleotides line up with TRBD1. The sample consisted of PBMCs, taken after 12 months of ibrutinib treatment. This sequence originates from a human donor with chronic lymphocytic leukemia. The CDR3 DNA sequence: TGCGCCAGCAGCCCAGGGACAGGTCAAGAGACCCAGTACTTC. This gives the protein CASSPGTGQETQYF. Full variable domain (missing parts from reference TRBV5-1 and TRBJ2-5): KAGVTQTPRYLIKTRGQQVTLSCSPISGHRSVSWYQQTPGQGLQFLFEYFSETQRNKGNFPGRFSGRQFSNSRSEMNVSTLELGDSALYLCASSPGTGQETQYFGPGTRLLVL.